This T cell receptor (beta chain) came from a study of blood T cell repertoires in COVID-19. Study-level information: The samples span acute and convalescent COVID-19 from the United States, Italy and Spain.

V was shortened by 5 bases and J by 4 bases, with 14 bases between the two germline ends. From germline, CDR1 is SEHNR and CDR2 FQNEAQ (reference sequence). The CDR3 contains 14 residues. Here immunoSEQ multiplex PCR was the method, and the copy in TCRdb shows in-frame clones only, minus some. The sample includes 190,000 or so clones, 94% seen only once; the top ten take approximately 0.8%. The sample was peripheral blood. This rearrangement joins TRBV7-9 to TRBJ1-2; a possible D gene is TRBD1 (6 bases). This TCR came from a man younger than 40 with COVID-19, enrolled during active disease. CDR3 sequence: CASSALQGGYGYTF. The CDR3 DNA is TGTGCCAGCAGCGCCCTACAGGGTGGCTATGGCTACACCTTC.